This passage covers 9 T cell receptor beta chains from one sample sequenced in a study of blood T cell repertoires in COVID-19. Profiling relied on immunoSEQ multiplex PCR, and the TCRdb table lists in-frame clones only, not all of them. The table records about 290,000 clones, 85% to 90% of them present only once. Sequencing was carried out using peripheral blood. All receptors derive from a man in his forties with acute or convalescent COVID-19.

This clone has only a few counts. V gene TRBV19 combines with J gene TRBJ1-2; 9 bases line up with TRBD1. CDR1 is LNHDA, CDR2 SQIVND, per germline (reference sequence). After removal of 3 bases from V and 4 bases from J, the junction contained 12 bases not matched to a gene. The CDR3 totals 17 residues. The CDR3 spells CASSIRDRAFGGYGYTF. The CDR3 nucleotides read TGTGCCAGTAGTATTAGGGACAGGGCCTTCGGCGGCTATGGCTACACCTTC.

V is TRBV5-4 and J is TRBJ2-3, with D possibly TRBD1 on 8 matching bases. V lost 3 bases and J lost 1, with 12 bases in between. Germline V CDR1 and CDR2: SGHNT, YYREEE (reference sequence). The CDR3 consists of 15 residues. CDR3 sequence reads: CASSYTGGGTDTQYF. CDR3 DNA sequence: TGTGCCAGCAGCTACACAGGGGGGGGCACAGATACGCAGTATTTT.

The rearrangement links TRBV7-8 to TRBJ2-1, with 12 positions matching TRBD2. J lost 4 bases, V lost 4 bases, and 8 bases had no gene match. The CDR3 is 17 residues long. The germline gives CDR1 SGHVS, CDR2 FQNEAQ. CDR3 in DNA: TGTGCCAGCAGCTCCCGGACTAGCGGGGCCATGTACAATGAGCAGTTCTTC. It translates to CASSSRTSGAMYNEQFF.

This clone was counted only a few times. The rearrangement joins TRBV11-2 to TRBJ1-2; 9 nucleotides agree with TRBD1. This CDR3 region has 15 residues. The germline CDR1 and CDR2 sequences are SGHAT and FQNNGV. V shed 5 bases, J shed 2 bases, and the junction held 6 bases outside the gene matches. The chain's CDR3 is CASSPGQGTNYGYTF. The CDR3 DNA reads TGTGCCAGCAGCCCCGGACAGGGGACAAACTATGGCTACACCTTC.

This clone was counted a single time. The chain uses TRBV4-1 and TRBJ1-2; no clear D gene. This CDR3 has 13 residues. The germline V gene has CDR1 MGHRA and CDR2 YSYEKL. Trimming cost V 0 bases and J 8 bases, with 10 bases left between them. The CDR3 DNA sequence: TGCGCCAGCAGCCAAGAAGGCAGGATAGGCTACACCTTC. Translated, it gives CASSQEGRIGYTF.

The CDR3 DNA follows: TGTGCCAGTAGTACGCCGTCGGCAGGGGAGGCCAAAAACATTCAGTACTTC. Its protein is CASSTPSAGEAKNIQYF. J is TRBJ2-4 and V is TRBV19; TRBD1 is a possible D gene (6 bases). The CDR3 totals 17 residues. In germline, CDR1 is LNHDA, CDR2 SQIVND (reference sequence). Trimming took 4 bases from V and 1 from J, leaving 17 bases between them.

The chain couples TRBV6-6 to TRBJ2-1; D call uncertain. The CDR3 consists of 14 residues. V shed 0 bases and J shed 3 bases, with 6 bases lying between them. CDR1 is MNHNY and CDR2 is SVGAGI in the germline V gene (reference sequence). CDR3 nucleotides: TGTGCCAGCAGTTACTCGACATACTACAATGAGCAGTTCTTC. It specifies CASSYSTYYNEQFF.

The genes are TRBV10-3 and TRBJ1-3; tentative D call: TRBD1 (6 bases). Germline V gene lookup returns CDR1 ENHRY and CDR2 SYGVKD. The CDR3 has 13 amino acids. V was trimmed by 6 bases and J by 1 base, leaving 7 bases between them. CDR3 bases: TGTGCCATCAGCACAGGGTCTGGAAACACCATATATTTT. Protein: CAISTGSGNTIYF.

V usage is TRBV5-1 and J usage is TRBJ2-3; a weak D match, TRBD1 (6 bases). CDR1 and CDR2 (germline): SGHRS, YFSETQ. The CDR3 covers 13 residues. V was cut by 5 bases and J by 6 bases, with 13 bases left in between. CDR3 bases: TGCGCCAGCAGAGAAGCAGGGGCGGATACGCAGTATTTT. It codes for CASREAGADTQYF. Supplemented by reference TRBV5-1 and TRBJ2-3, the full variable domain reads KAGVTQTPRYLIKTRGQQVTLSCSPISGHRSVSWYQQTPGQGLQFLFEYFSETQRNKGNFPGRFSGRQFSNSRSEMNVSTLELGDSALYLCASREAGADTQYFGPGTRLTVL.